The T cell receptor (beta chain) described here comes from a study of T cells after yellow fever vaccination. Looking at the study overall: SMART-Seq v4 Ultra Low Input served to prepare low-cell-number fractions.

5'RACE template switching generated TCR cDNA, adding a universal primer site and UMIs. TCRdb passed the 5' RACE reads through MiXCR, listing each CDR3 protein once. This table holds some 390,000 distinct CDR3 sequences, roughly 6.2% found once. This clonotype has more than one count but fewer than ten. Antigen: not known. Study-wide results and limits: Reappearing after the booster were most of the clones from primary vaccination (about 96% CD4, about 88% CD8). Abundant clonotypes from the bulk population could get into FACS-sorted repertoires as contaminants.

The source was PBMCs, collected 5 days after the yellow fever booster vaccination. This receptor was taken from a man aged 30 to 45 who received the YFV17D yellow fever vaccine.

CDR3 in amino acids: CASSLGTGGSLSSYNEQFF. For the CDR3, the DNA is TGCGCCAGCAGCCTCGGAACAGGGGGCTCTCTGAGCTCCTACAATGAGCAGTTCTTC. V gene TRBV5-1 combines with J gene TRBJ2-1; the match to TRBD1 covers 9 bases. Trimming removed 4 bases from V and 0 bases from J; junction bases left unmatched: 14. Germline CDR1 SGHRS, CDR2 YFSETQ. CDR3 size: 19 residues.